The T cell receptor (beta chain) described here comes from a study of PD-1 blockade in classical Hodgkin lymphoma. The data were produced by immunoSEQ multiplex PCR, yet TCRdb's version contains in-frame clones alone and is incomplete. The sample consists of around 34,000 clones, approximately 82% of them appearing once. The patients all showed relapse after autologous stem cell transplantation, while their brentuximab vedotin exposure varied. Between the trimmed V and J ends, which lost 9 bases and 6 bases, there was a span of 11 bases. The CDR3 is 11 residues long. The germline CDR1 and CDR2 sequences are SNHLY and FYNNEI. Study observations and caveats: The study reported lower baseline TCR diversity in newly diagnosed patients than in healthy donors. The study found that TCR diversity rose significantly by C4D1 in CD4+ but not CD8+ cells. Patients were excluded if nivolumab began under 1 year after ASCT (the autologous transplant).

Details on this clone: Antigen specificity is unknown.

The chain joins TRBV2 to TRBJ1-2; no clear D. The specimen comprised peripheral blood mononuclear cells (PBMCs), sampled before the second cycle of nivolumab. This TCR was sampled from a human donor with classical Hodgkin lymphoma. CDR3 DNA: TGTGCCAGTATCGTGGGGAATGGCTACACCTTC. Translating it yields CASIVGNGYTF.